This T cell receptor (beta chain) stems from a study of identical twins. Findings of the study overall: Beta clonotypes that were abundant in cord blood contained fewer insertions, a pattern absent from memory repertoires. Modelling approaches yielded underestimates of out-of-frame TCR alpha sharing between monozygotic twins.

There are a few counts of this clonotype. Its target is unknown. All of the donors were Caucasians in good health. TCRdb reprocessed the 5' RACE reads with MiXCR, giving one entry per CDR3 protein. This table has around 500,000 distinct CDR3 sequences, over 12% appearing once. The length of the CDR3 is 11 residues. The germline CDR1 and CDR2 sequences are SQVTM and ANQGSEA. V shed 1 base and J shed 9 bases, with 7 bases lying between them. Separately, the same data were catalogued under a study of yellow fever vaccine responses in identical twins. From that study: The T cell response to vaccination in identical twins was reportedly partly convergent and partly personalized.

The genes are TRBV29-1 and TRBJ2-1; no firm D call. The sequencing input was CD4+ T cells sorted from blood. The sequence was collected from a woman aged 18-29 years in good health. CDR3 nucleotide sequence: TGCAGCGTTGAAGGGCCCCTTGAGCAGTTCTTC. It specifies CSVEGPLEQFF.